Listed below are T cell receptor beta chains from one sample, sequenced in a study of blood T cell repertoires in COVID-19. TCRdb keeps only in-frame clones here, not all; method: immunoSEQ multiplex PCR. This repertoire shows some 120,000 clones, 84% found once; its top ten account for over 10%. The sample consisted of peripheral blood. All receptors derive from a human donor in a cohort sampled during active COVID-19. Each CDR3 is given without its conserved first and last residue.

CDR3 protein: ASSPKEGLAFGEDTQY
J gene: TRBJ2-3
CDR3 length: 16
V gene: TRBV5-6

CDR3 protein: ASSFSRVTKETQY
J gene: TRBJ2-5
CDR3 length: 13
V gene: TRBV27

CDR3 protein: ASRITRDSLTDTQY
J gene: TRBJ2-3
CDR3 length: 14
V gene: TRBV5-1

CDR3 protein: ASSVRRGGQDEQF
J gene: TRBJ2-1
CDR3 length: 13
V gene: TRBV9

CDR3 protein: ASSPQGDAF
J gene: TRBJ1-1
CDR3 length: 9
V gene: TRBV2

CDR3 protein: ASSSGLSGVVETQY
J gene: TRBJ2-5
CDR3 length: 14
V gene: TRBV5-5

CDR3 protein: ASSQGGRNTEAF
J gene: TRBJ1-1
CDR3 length: 12
V gene: TRBV3-1/TRBV3-2

CDR3 protein: ASTTENTGELF
J gene: TRBJ2-2
CDR3 length: 11
V gene: TRBV3-1/TRBV3-2

CDR3 protein: ASTTYYGYT
J gene: TRBJ1-2
CDR3 length: 9
V gene: TRBV5-1

CDR3 protein: ASSQEGTGGAEQY
J gene: TRBJ2-7
CDR3 length: 13
V gene: TRBV4-1

CDR3 protein: ASSLKVSGGGGYT
J gene: TRBJ1-2
CDR3 length: 13
V gene: TRBV5-1

CDR3 protein: ASSLTGGERETQY
J gene: TRBJ2-5
CDR3 length: 13
V gene: TRBV7-3

CDR3 protein: ASSQEEGAGWGNQPQH
J gene: TRBJ1-5
CDR3 length: 16
V gene: TRBV14

CDR3 protein: ASSVTGVGTNEKLF
J gene: TRBJ1-4
CDR3 length: 14
V gene: TRBV6-6

CDR3 protein: ASSRTGTGVYNEQF
J gene: TRBJ2-1
CDR3 length: 14
V gene: TRBV7-8

CDR3 protein: AISESGTGYNEQF
J gene: TRBJ2-1
CDR3 length: 13
V gene: TRBV10-3

CDR3 protein: ASSPLEIETQY
J gene: TRBJ2-5
CDR3 length: 11
V gene: TRBV3-1/TRBV3-2

CDR3 protein: ASSGRDRAAYEQY
J gene: TRBJ2-7
CDR3 length: 13
V gene: TRBV3-1/TRBV3-2

CDR3 protein: ASSYTTPGGEQY
J gene: TRBJ2-7
CDR3 length: 12
V gene: TRBV6-6

CDR3 protein: ASSEGGGNQPQH
J gene: TRBJ1-5
CDR3 length: 12
V gene: TRBV6-5

CDR3 protein: ASSASGTGTGELF
J gene: TRBJ2-2
CDR3 length: 13
V gene: TRBV5-1

CDR3 protein: AISDGRGNSPLH
J gene: TRBJ1-6
CDR3 length: 12
V gene: TRBV10-3

CDR3 protein: ASSLGLARNRETQY
J gene: TRBJ2-5
CDR3 length: 14
V gene: TRBV27

CDR3 protein: ASSEGQSVGGEAF
J gene: TRBJ1-1
CDR3 length: 13
V gene: TRBV9

CDR3 protein: ASSLAGVNSPLH
J gene: TRBJ1-6
CDR3 length: 12
V gene: TRBV7-8

CDR3 protein: ASSLTIAGGPRTDTQY
J gene: TRBJ2-3
CDR3 length: 16
V gene: TRBV5-1

CDR3 protein: ASREGTAGNTIY
J gene: TRBJ1-3
CDR3 length: 12
V gene: TRBV5-1

CDR3 protein: ASSEWRVSGGYQETQY
J gene: TRBJ2-5
CDR3 length: 16
V gene: TRBV6-1

CDR3 protein: ASSMEGQSPDTQY
J gene: TRBJ2-3
CDR3 length: 13
V gene: TRBV5-1

CDR3 protein: ASRADYGYT
J gene: TRBJ1-2
CDR3 length: 9
V gene: TRBV5-1

CDR3 protein: AWSWSGGGSYEQY
J gene: TRBJ2-7
CDR3 length: 13
V gene: TRBV30

CDR3 protein: ASSVYSSYNEQF
J gene: TRBJ2-1
CDR3 length: 12
V gene: TRBV9

CDR3 protein: ASSPRTSGAGNEQF
J gene: TRBJ2-1
CDR3 length: 14
V gene: TRBV5-1

CDR3 protein: ASSEGGHQTSIYGYT
J gene: TRBJ1-2
CDR3 length: 15
V gene: TRBV6-1

CDR3 protein: ASSSNHRGGTEAF
J gene: TRBJ1-1
CDR3 length: 13
V gene: TRBV6-5

CDR3 protein: ASRRSGDSYEQY
J gene: TRBJ2-7
CDR3 length: 12
V gene: TRBV3-1/TRBV3-2

CDR3 protein: ASLGWAGQPQH
J gene: TRBJ1-5
CDR3 length: 11
V gene: TRBV19

CDR3 protein: ASSAHPTGVNYEQY
J gene: TRBJ2-7
CDR3 length: 14
V gene: TRBV28

CDR3 protein: ASSFVGGSYNEQF
J gene: TRBJ2-1
CDR3 length: 13
V gene: TRBV5-1

CDR3 protein: ASSRTGANSPLH
J gene: TRBJ1-6
CDR3 length: 12
V gene: TRBV25-1

CDR3 protein: ASSLGQGAYEQY
J gene: TRBJ2-7
CDR3 length: 12
V gene: TRBV11-1

CDR3 protein: ASSQVGQGSGNTIY
J gene: TRBJ1-3
CDR3 length: 14
V gene: TRBV4-1